Listed below are T cell receptor beta chains from one sample, sequenced in a study of blood T cell repertoires in COVID-19. Clones were read by immunoSEQ multiplex PCR, and TCRdb kept only the in-frame ones, dropping some. The repertoire holds about 58,000 clones, roughly 79% seen once, with around 32% in the top ten. The sequenced sample was peripheral blood. Receptors were obtained from a human donor in a cohort sampled during active COVID-19. CDR3s include the opening cysteine and the closing phenylalanine or tryptophan. A D gene is named only where the DNA matches it firmly. Clone sizes are given selectively: once, few, many, or a class where the clone is expanded.

abundance	j_gene	v_gene	d_gene	CDR3nt	CDR3aa
few	TRBJ1-6	TRBV7-9	TRBD1	TGTGCCAGCAGCCTCCACCGGGACAGCGATGGCCTCCACTTT	CASSLHRDSDGLHF
few	TRBJ2-3	TRBV11-2	-	TGTGCCAGCAGCTTAGATTTTTCAACAGATACGCAGTATTTT	CASSLDFSTDTQYF
-	TRBJ2-5	TRBV12-5	TRBD1	TGTGCTAGTGGTTGGCCGGGACAGCAAGAGACCCAGTACTTC	CASGWPGQQETQYF
-	TRBJ1-1	TRBV5-1	TRBD1	TGCGCCAGCAGCGGCCTTCAGGGGGCAAACACTGAAGCTTTCTTT	CASSGLQGANTEAFF
-	TRBJ2-7	TRBV28	-	TGTGCCAGCAGTTGGGGGCCGGCCGATTCCTACGAGCAGTACTTC	CASSWGPADSYEQYF
-	TRBJ2-5	TRBV4-1	TRBD1	TGCGCCAGCAGCCAAGATCCAGGGGGCGCGGAGACCCAGTACTTC	CASSQDPGGAETQYF
once	TRBJ2-5	TRBV5-1	TRBD2	TGCGCCAGCAGTACTAGCGACAAAGGGACCCAGTACTTC	CASSTSDKGTQYF
few	TRBJ1-6	TRBV6-5	TRBD1	TGTGCCACGGACAGGTTGAATTCACCCCTCCACTTT	CATDRLNSPLHF
once	TRBJ1-2	TRBV28	TRBD1	TGTGCCAGCAGCTCGGGACAGCAAAACTATGGCTACACCTTC	CASSSGQQNYGYTF
-	TRBJ1-1	TRBV5-1	-	TGCGCCAGCAGCATCACGACAGATAACACTGAAGCTTTCTTT	CASSITTDNTEAFF
-	TRBJ2-5	TRBV7-2	-	TGTGCCAGCAGCTTAACGAGGGCGTGGGATCAGGAGACCCAGTACTTC	CASSLTRAWDQETQYF
-	TRBJ2-7	TRBV28	TRBD2	TGTGCCAGCAGCTTTAGCGGGGGGGTCGAGCAGTACTTC	CASSFSGGVEQYF
-	TRBJ1-2	TRBV7-2	TRBD1	TGTGCCAGCAGCTTAACGGGACAGTCTACTTATGGCTACACCTTC	CASSLTGQSTYGYTF
few	TRBJ1-1	TRBV12-3/TRBV12-4	TRBD1	TGTGCCAGCAGTCCGCCGGACAGGGGTGCTTTCTTT	CASSPPDRGAFF
-	TRBJ2-7	TRBV5-1	TRBD1	TGCGCCAGCAGCTTGGGGACAGGCTACGAGCAGTACTTC	CASSLGTGYEQYF
-	TRBJ1-5	TRBV11-2	TRBD1	TGTGCCAGCAGCACCCACAGGGGACAGCCCCAGCATTTT	CASSTHRGQPQHF
-	TRBJ1-1	TRBV18	TRBD1	TGTGCCAGCTCACCAAAAACAGGGGGAGAAGCTTTCTTT	CASSPKTGGEAFF
-	TRBJ2-7	TRBV19	-	TGTGCCAGTAGTATAGTCCCAACGAGGGTGGTCTCCTACGAGCAGTACTTC	CASSIVPTRVVSYEQYF
-	TRBJ1-5	TRBV28	TRBD1	TGTGCCAGCAGGGGGGGACAGGGGGCCGGTCAGCCCCAGCATTTT	CASRGGQGAGQPQHF
-	TRBJ1-1	TRBV29-1	-	TGCAGCGGCCTACGGAGCGAAGCTTTCTTT	CSGLRSEAFF
-	TRBJ1-4	TRBV19	-	TGTGCCAGTAGTATTTCAGGGCGAACTAATGAAAAACTGTTTTTT	CASSISGRTNEKLFF
-	TRBJ1-2	TRBV6-5	TRBD1	TGTGCCAGCAGTTCCACATACAGGGGCAACTATGGCTACACCTTC	CASSSTYRGNYGYTF
-	TRBJ1-6	TRBV4-1	-	TGCGCCAGCAGCCAAGTGTGGGGGCGAAATTCACCCCTCCACTTT	CASSQVWGRNSPLHF
-	TRBJ2-6	TRBV3-1/TRBV3-2	TRBD2	TGTGCCAGCAGCCACCCACTACGGAGGGGCGGGAGGGCCGTTACTGGGGCCAACGTCCTGACTTTC	CASSHPLRRGGRAVTGANVLTF
-	TRBJ2-7	TRBV10-3	TRBD1	TGTGCCATCAGTGGGCCGGGACAGGGGAGGAACGAGCAGTACTTC	CAISGPGQGRNEQYF
-	TRBJ2-1	TRBV5-1	-	TGCGCCAGCAGCTTGGCAGGGGACAAATACAATGAGCAGTTCTTC	CASSLAGDKYNEQFF
-	TRBJ2-3	TRBV7-8	TRBD1	TGTGCCAGCAGCCTGACAGGGGGCAGCACAGATACGCAGTATTTT	CASSLTGGSTDTQYF
-	TRBJ1-1	TRBV30	TRBD1	TGTGCCTGGAGCGACAGGGAGAACACTGAAGCTTTCTTT	CAWSDRENTEAFF
many	TRBJ1-1	TRBV10-3	-	TGTGCCATCAGTGGCGGGAACACTGAAGCTTTCTTT	CAISGGNTEAFF
many	TRBJ1-1	TRBV12-3/TRBV12-4	-	TGTGCCAGCAGAACCCACAGGGCTGAAGCTTTCTTT	CASRTHRAEAFF
-	TRBJ1-5	TRBV9	TRBD1	TGTGCCAGCAGTAGGGGACAGGGGGCTGGGAGCAATCAGCCCCAGCATTTT	CASSRGQGAGSNQPQHF
-	TRBJ2-7	TRBV27	-	TGTGCCAGCAGTTTATCTTATACCGGTCGCTACGAGCAGTACTTC	CASSLSYTGRYEQYF
-	TRBJ1-3	TRBV11-2	-	TGTGCCAGCAGCCAGGCGGCGGGGAGATACTCTGGAAACACCATATATTTT	CASSQAAGRYSGNTIYF
-	TRBJ2-3	TRBV24-1	-	TGTGCCACCAGTGACCTCTCGGCAGATACGCAGTATTTT	CATSDLSADTQYF
-	TRBJ2-1	TRBV19	TRBD2	TGTGCCAGTAGAACAATAGCGGGAGGTTCTTACAATGAGCAGTTCTTC	CASRTIAGGSYNEQFF
large	TRBJ1-1	TRBV12-3/TRBV12-4	-	TGTGCCAGCAGTTTGGGAGGGAACACTGAAGCTTTCTTT	CASSLGGNTEAFF
-	TRBJ1-1	TRBV10-1	-	TGCGCCAGCAGTAACGGACACCAGTACACTGAAGCTTTCTTT	CASSNGHQYTEAFF
-	TRBJ2-7	TRBV19	-	TGTGCCAGTAGTATAAGTGCAAGTACGGGGCAGTACTTC	CASSISASTGQYF
-	TRBJ1-5	TRBV19	TRBD1	TGTGCCAGTAGTATAGGATGGGACAGCCTTCAGCCCCAGCATTTT	CASSIGWDSLQPQHF
-	TRBJ1-2	TRBV3-1/TRBV3-2	TRBD1	TGTGCCAGCGGATTACAGGGGGCCGGTGGCTACACCTTC	CASGLQGAGGYTF
many	TRBJ1-2	TRBV6-6	TRBD1	TGTGCCAGCACCGCCGGTCCGGGACAGGGTAACTATGGCTACACCTTC	CASTAGPGQGNYGYTF
once	TRBJ1-1	TRBV5-4	-	TGTGCCAGCAGCTTGCAGGGAATCTCTGAAGCTTTCTTT	CASSLQGISEAFF
once	TRBJ1-4	TRBV5-4	TRBD1	TGTGCCAGCAGCCCAGGGGGCACAACTAATGAAAAACTGTTTTTT	CASSPGGTTNEKLFF
-	TRBJ2-5	TRBV7-9	TRBD2	TGTGCCAGCAGCTCCACGGGACTAGGAATGCGCCAAGAGACCCAGTACTTC	CASSSTGLGMRQETQYF
many	TRBJ2-1	TRBV7-9	TRBD1	TGTGCCAGCAGCTTAGTCGCGACAGGGGGTCACAATGAGCAGTTCTTC	CASSLVATGGHNEQFF
-	TRBJ2-1	TRBV7-8	TRBD2	TGTGCCAGCACCGATAGCGGGAGTGACTACAATGAGCAGTTCTTC	CASTDSGSDYNEQFF
once	TRBJ2-3	TRBV28	TRBD2	TGTGCCCGCCGGAGCGGGAGTCCAGATACGCAGTATTTT	CARRSGSPDTQYF
-	TRBJ2-7	TRBV11-3	-	TGTGCCAGCAGCAAGGTTTGGAGCTCCTACGAGCAGTACTTC	CASSKVWSSYEQYF
once	TRBJ1-4	TRBV29-1	TRBD1	TGCAGCGTTCGACAGGGAAATGAAAAACTGTTTTTT	CSVRQGNEKLFF
-	TRBJ1-2	TRBV19	-	TGTGCCAGTAGTACCACCCGGGGGGGTGGCTACACCTTC	CASSTTRGGGYTF
-	TRBJ1-2	TRBV11-2	TRBD1	TGTGCCAGCAGCGTCCGACAGGGATCCCTCTATGGCTACACCTTC	CASSVRQGSLYGYTF
-	TRBJ2-2	TRBV10-1	TRBD1	TGCGCCAGCAGCCCGGGACAGCAAACCGGGGAGCTGTTTTTT	CASSPGQQTGELFF
-	TRBJ1-3	TRBV4-1	-	TGCGCCAGCAGCCAAGGTTACAGCTCTGGAAACACCATATATTTT	CASSQGYSSGNTIYF
-	TRBJ2-7	TRBV10-1	-	TGCGCCAGCAGTGAGTCGCTGGAGCCCTACGAGCAGTACTTC	CASSESLEPYEQYF
once	TRBJ1-2	TRBV3-1/TRBV3-2	-	TGTGCCAGCAGCCAAGATGGGGGGGGTAATGGCTACACCTTC	CASSQDGGGNGYTF
-	TRBJ1-1	TRBV28	-	TGTGCCAGCATCCAGACATTAATGAACACTGAAGCTTTCTTT	CASIQTLMNTEAFF
few	TRBJ1-2	TRBV19	TRBD1	TGTGCCAGTAGTGTGTGGACAGGGACGAACTATGGCTACACCTTC	CASSVWTGTNYGYTF
-	TRBJ1-2	TRBV4-3	-	TGCGCCAGCAGCCCCCAAGGGACAACCCATTATGGCTACACCTTC	CASSPQGTTHYGYTF